This T cell receptor (beta chain) was documented in a study of PD-L1 blockade in urothelial cancer (dated by TCRdb to about 2017). For the study in its entirety: All patients started therapy around 2014 and received atezolizumab 1,200 mg intravenously every 3 weeks. About 85% of the 29 patients were males with bladder-origin urothelial cancer, and 18 of 29 reported a prior smoking history. Patients had an ECOG performance status of 0 or 1 and had received between 0 and 3 prior chemotherapy regimens. Blood samples were analyzed at 3 weeks after treatment start (second dose) and at 6 weeks after treatment start. Blood samples yielded a median of roughly 150,000 T cells and tens of thousands of unique TCRs, with median clonality roughly 0.085. The study was an exploratory multi-omic analysis of somatic, immune and clinical correlates of response to PD-L1 blockade with atezolizumab in urothelial cancer. Pretreatment tumor samples and matched peripheral blood, collected serially before and after atezolizumab treatment, underwent TCR sequencing. Durable clinical benefit meant progression-free survival longer than 6 months, and TCR features were also tested against progression-free and overall survival. In the same patients who had TCR sequencing, pretreatment tumors also underwent whole exome sequencing and RNA sequencing. Some ten patients reached durable clinical benefit, while 20 to 25 patients did not. Pretreatment blood TCR-seq was available for 30 or so patients, at least one posttreatment blood collection was obtained for roughly 24 patients, and tumor TCR-seq was available for roughly 24 patients.

Findings and caveats that apply to the study as a whole: Among patients with durable benefit, tumor-associated TCR clones showed greater expansion in peripheral blood 3 weeks after treatment started (n ≈ 20, p = 0.022). Because of the small sample size (n ≈ 31) and the many exploratory analyses performed, the results are intended to be regarded as hypothesis-generating. A pretreatment peripheral blood TCR clonality below the median was linked to improved progression-free and overall survival.

Points on this clone: Its antigen specificity is not known. No qualities accompany the bases; no much larger clone lies one base away.

Reading the label with the study, this specimen's time point is: peripheral blood 6 weeks after treatment start. The cohort comprised nearly 30 patients with locally advanced or metastatic urothelial carcinoma treated at Memorial Sloan Kettering on a trial protocol. Peripheral blood mononuclear cells were collected from each patient pretreatment and during treatment, giving between 1 and 8 total time points per patient. The Qiagen DNeasy Blood extraction kit was used to purify genomic DNA from total PBMCs and from tumor samples. PBMCs were collected pretreatment and during treatment, and were isolated and stored as previously described. Synthetic TCR analog templates were spiked into each PCR to estimate absolute template abundance from read counts. The immunoSEQ assay was used to amplify TCRbeta CDR3 regions from genomic DNA with bias-controlled V and J gene primers. Sequencing of rearranged TCRbeta segments was performed at approximately 20X coverage. As for the original processing: Clustering was used to correct sequencing errors, and CDR3s were annotated against IMGT to assign V, D and J genes. Only productive TCRbeta rearrangements were used in downstream analyses, excluding out-of-frame or stop-codon sequences. To compute clonality, Shannon entropy was normalized by the log of the number of unique productive sequences and then subtracted from one. Fisher's exact test with Benjamini-Hochberg correction, at a threshold of adjusted p below 0.01, was used to find clones that differed between time points or between blood and tumor. TCRdb provides this immuneACCESS table in a form limited to in-frame rearrangements. Some clones are lacking; in checked studies, under half of them reflect an unresolved V gene, and why the rest are absent is not known. V, J and clone size were drawn from that table, and D and trimming were deduced from the DNA. The sample profile shows about 120,000 clones; around 89% of them were found once. More than 1.5% of the sample is taken by the ten largest.

CDR1 and CDR2 were assigned from the germline V gene as SGHTA and FQGNSA. V was cut back by 1 base and J by 4 bases, leaving a gap of 4 bases between them. The CDR3 contains 12 residues, cysteine and phenylalanine counted. Just CDR3 DNA is preserved here, 36 bases in frame from base 1. Sequences were derived from PBMCs, sampled around atezolizumab (anti-PD-L1) treatment. This chain is built from TRBV7-2 and TRBJ1-2, with the D gene not confidently named. The receptor was isolated from a man aged 55 to 70 with urothelial cancer. The sequenced DNA is TGTGCCAGCAGCTTAGGAGGCTATGGCTACACCTTC. This gives the protein CASSLGGYGYTF.